The 21 T cell receptor beta chains reported below all come from one sample, sequenced in a study of cytomegalovirus exposure and HLA in healthy donors. The PCR was carried out with 60 Vbeta primers and 13 Jbeta primers. Only in-frame clones appear in the TCRdb table, and some are missing; sequencing was by immunoSEQ multiplex PCR. This table holds roughly 100,000 clones, around 77% found once. Specimen: PBMCs. Every receptor here comes from a man aged 50 or older in good health and CMV-seropositive.

The genes are TRBV11-2 and TRBJ2-3; 13 positions agree with TRBD2. With V trimmed by 3 bases and J by 2 bases, 5 bases remained unmatched. Per the germline V gene, CDR1 is SGHAT and CDR2 is FQNNGV. The CDR3 has 17 amino acids. This chain's CDR3 is CASSLGLAGIVTDTQYF. The CDR3 DNA sequence: TGTGCCAGCAGCTTGGGACTAGCGGGAATTGTCACAGATACGCAGTATTTT. The full variable domain, rest sourced from reference TRBV11-2 and TRBJ2-3, is EAGVAQSPRYKIIEKRQSVAFWCNPISGHATLYWYQQILGQGPKLLIQFQNNGVVDDSQLPKDRFSAERLKGVDSTLKIQPAKLEDSAVYLCASSLGLAGIVTDTQYFGPGTRLTVL.

V is TRBV18 and J is TRBJ2-7; 8 nucleotides align to TRBD1. The CDR3 loop spans 14 amino acids. Germline values: CDR1 KGHSH, CDR2 LQKENI. J lost 7 bases, V lost 3 bases, and 8 bases had no gene match. The CDR3 spells CASSPGTGRREQYF. The CDR3 region has the DNA TGTGCCAGCTCACCCGGGACAGGTCGACGGGAGCAGTACTTC.

The chain employs TRBV14 and TRBJ2-2; 9 bases fit TRBD2. This CDR3 has 16 residues. The germline V gene has CDR1 SGHDN and CDR2 FVKESK. The junction had 10 bases not matched to a gene; V was cut back by 4 bases and J by 7 bases. The CDR3 protein is CASSPGFSGSFGELFF. The DNA of the CDR3 is TGTGCCAGCAGCCCCGGGTTTAGCGGGAGCTTCGGGGAGCTGTTTTTT.

This chain uses TRBV5-1 with TRBJ1-1, with a possible D match to TRBD1 (5 bases). The germline gives CDR1 SGHRS, CDR2 YFSETQ. Trimming removed 0 bases from V and 4 bases from J, with 7 bases in between. This CDR3 comprises 13 residues. This chain's CDR3 is CASSLGGGTEAFF. The CDR3, as DNA: TGCGCCAGCAGCTTGGGGGGGGGCACTGAAGCTTTCTTT. Full variable domain (remainder filled in from reference TRBV5-1 and TRBJ1-1): KAGVTQTPRYLIKTRGQQVTLSCSPISGHRSVSWYQQTPGQGLQFLFEYFSETQRNKGNFPGRFSGRQFSNSRSEMNVSTLELGDSALYLCASSLGGGTEAFFGQGTRLTVV.

V is TRBV4-1 and J is TRBJ2-4; 9 nucleotides match TRBD1. With 1 base clipped from V and 9 bases from J, the junction kept 4 bases outside the gene matches. The CDR3 contains 14 residues. CDR1 is MGHRA and CDR2 is YSYEKL in the germline V gene. The CDR3 bases are TGCGCCAGCAGCCAAGGCGGACAGGGGAGCATTCAGTACTTC. Amino acid sequence: CASSQGGQGSIQYF.

The chain has TRBV2 and TRBJ2-3; TRBD2 aligns across 9 bases. V was pared by 5 bases and J by 2 bases, with 5 bases of the junction left unmatched. The CDR3 covers 15 residues. Per the germline V gene, CDR1 is SNHLY and CDR2 is FYNNEI. The CDR3 DNA reads as TGTGCCAGCAGTTTAGCGGGAGCAGACACAGATACGCAGTATTTT. Protein product: CASSLAGADTDTQYF.

This clone turned up a few times. Written as DNA, the CDR3 is TGTGCCAGCAGCCACAACAGGGAGAATGAGCAGTTCTTC. Encoded protein: CASSHNRENEQFF. The chain couples TRBV4-2 to TRBJ2-1, with D maybe TRBD1 (6 bases). This CDR3 contains 13 residues. Germline V gene lookup returns CDR1 LGHNA and CDR2 YNFKEQ. The V gene lost 3 bases and the J gene lost 7 bases, with 10 bases spanning the gap.

The V gene is TRBV7-2, the J gene TRBJ2-1; D not certain. V was trimmed by 5 bases and J by 10 bases, leaving 12 bases between them. From germline, CDR1 is SGHTA and CDR2 FQGNSA. This CDR3 has 12 amino acids. CDR3 residues: CASSLPYQEQFF. For the CDR3, the DNA is TGTGCCAGCAGCCTACCCTACCAAGAGCAGTTCTTC.

J is TRBJ2-5 and V is TRBV7-3; 8 bases match TRBD2. J was trimmed by 2 bases and V by 2 bases; bases with no gene match: 7. This CDR3 has 16 amino acids. The germline CDR1 and CDR2 sequences are SGHTA and FQGTGA. The CDR3 loop is CASSLGPGRGQETQYF. The CDR3 nucleotides read TGTGCCAGCAGCTTAGGGCCCGGGAGGGGACAAGAGACCCAGTACTTC.

This clone was detected only once. The rearrangement joins TRBV30 to TRBJ2-5, with D possibly matching TRBD2 (6 bases). The CDR3 is made up of 12 amino acids. Germline lookup yields CDR1 GTSNPN and CDR2 SVGIG (reference sequence). V was cut by 4 bases and J by 6 bases, with 12 bases left in between. CDR3 nucleotides: TGTGCCTGGATGGAGGGTGAGAAGACCCAGTACTTC. Translation: CAWMEGEKTQYF.

This clone came up once. The chain joins TRBV29-1 to TRBJ1-4; the match to TRBD1 covers 9 bases. The CDR3 length is 13 residues. V shed 6 bases, J shed 7 bases, and the junction held 6 bases outside the gene matches. CDR1 and CDR2 from the germline V gene are SQVTM and ANQGSEA. CDR3: CSVADRGVEKLFF. CDR3 nucleotides: TGCAGCGTAGCGGACAGGGGAGTTGAAAAACTGTTTTTT.

This chain links TRBV28 with TRBJ2-7, with 9 nucleotides matching TRBD1. CDR3 length: 15 amino acids. CDR1 MDHEN and CDR2 SYDVKM come from the germline V gene. J gave up 2 bases and V 5 bases, and 7 bases lay outside the gene matches. The CDR3 DNA reads as TGTGCCAGCAGTGACCGGGACAGGGCACCCTACGAGCAGTACTTC. Its translation is CASSDRDRAPYEQYF.

The V gene is TRBV6-5, the J gene TRBJ2-5; 8 bases fit TRBD1. Trimming removed 5 bases from V and 4 bases from J; junction bases left unmatched: 6. The germline gives CDR1 MNHEY, CDR2 SVGAGI. CDR3 size: 14 residues. For the CDR3, the DNA is TGTGCCAGCAGTAACACAGGGGGTTCAGAGACCCAGTACTTC. Its protein product is CASSNTGGSETQYF.

The V call is TRBV7-9, the J call TRBJ1-1; D perhaps matches TRBD1 (5 bases). The ends were cut back, 1 base at V and 11 bases at J, with 11 bases in the middle. The CDR3 sequence is 12 residues long. Germline V CDR1 and CDR2: SEHNR, FQNEAQ (reference sequence). The CDR3 sequence is CASSLGGGTAFF. The CDR3 DNA sequence: TGTGCCAGCAGCTTAGGTGGGGGGACGGCTTTCTTT. Full variable domain (remainder filled in from reference TRBV7-9 and TRBJ1-1): DTGVSQNPRHKITKRGQNVTFRCDPISEHNRLYWYRQTLGQGPEFLTYFQNEAQLEKSRLLSDRFSAERPKGSFSTLEIQRTEQGDSAMYLCASSLGGGTAFFGQGTRLTVV.

This chain joins TRBV6-1 and TRBJ1-2; 11 bases are a match to TRBD1. The CDR3 spans 15 residues. The trim removed 6 bases at V and 1 base at J, leaving 4 bases unmatched. The V gene's germline CDR1 is MNHNS and CDR2 SASEGT. CDR3 amino acids: CASRGQGAGNYGYTF. Here the CDR3 DNA reads TGTGCCAGCAGAGGACAGGGGGCAGGTAACTATGGCTACACCTTC.

V gene TRBV25-1 combines with J gene TRBJ2-1; no clear D gene. Trimming left V 5 bases short and J 6 bases short, with 8 bases between. The germline V gene encodes CDR1 MGHDK and CDR2 SYGVNS. The CDR3 is 12 amino acids. The CDR3 DNA reads as TGTGCCAGCAGTTTCCAGATCAATGAGCAGTTCTTC. Its protein product is CASSFQINEQFF.

V usage is TRBV7-2 and J usage is TRBJ2-6; TRBD2 is a possible D gene (5 bases). CDR1 and CDR2 (germline): SGHTA, FQGNSA. The CDR3 spans 16 residues. The ends were cut back, 2 bases at V and 3 bases at J, with 11 bases in the middle. This CDR3 is CASSLWRAGGANVLTF. DNA for the CDR3: TGTGCCAGCAGCTTATGGCGGGCTGGTGGGGCCAACGTCCTGACTTTC.

The chain joins TRBV19 to TRBJ1-5; 8 positions match TRBD1. This CDR3 contains 14 residues. CDR1 LNHDA and CDR2 SQIVND come from the germline V gene (reference sequence). The V and J ends lost 2 bases and 7 bases, in that order; junction bases with no gene match: 4. The CDR3 nucleotides read TGTGCCAGTAGTATACGTCAGGGGGCACAGCCCCAGCATTTT. This codes for CASSIRQGAQPQHF.

The chain is built from TRBV2 and TRBJ1-5; D remains unclear. Germline CDR1 and CDR2: SNHLY and FYNNEI. Trimming took off 5 bases at V and 3 bases at J, with 2 bases between the two ends. The CDR3 is made up of 11 amino acids. The DNA of the CDR3 is TGTGCCAGCAGTCTCAATCAGCCCCAGCATTTT. Amino acid sequence: CASSLNQPQHF.

A remark on this clone: Compared with germline, one end of the junction differs, possibly owing to a read error. The J gene is TRBJ2-1, the V gene TRBV7-9; D is unresolved. CDR1 is SEHNR and CDR2 is FQNEAQ in the germline V gene (reference sequence). The CDR3 has 14 amino acids. The CDR3 loop is CSSSPVASYNEQFF. CDR3 sequence (DNA): TGTTCCAGCAGCCCAGTTGCCTCCTACAATGAGCAGTTCTTC.

This chain links TRBV6-5 with TRBJ2-1; no firm D call. Germline V lookup: CDR1 MNHEY, CDR2 SVGAGI. Trimming took off 0 bases at V and 6 bases at J, with 12 bases between the two ends. CDR3 length: 15 residues. The CDR3 nucleotides are TGTGCCAGCAGTTACTCGTTTGCGTCTAGCAATGAGCAGTTCTTC. It is translated as CASSYSFASSNEQFF.